Listed here are 15 T cell receptor beta chains from one sample, sequenced in a study of T cells in Graves' hyperthyroidism and ophthalmopathy. TCR beta CDR3 regions were amplified from RNA. When the TCR CDR3 underwent first-round RT-PCR, the HTBI primer set was used. TCRdb independently ran MiXCR on the multiplex PCR reads; one entry per CDR3 protein. The table includes a few hundred thousand distinct CDR3 sequences, around 46% detected once. What was sequenced was peripheral blood or thyroid tissue (not recorded which). These receptors all stem from a woman aged 18-30 years with Graves' hyperthyroidism.

In regard to this clonotype: The DNA is left out, because the CDR3 cannot be placed on it with certainty; the CDR3 is given as TCRdb lists it. The chain joins TRBV6-2 or TRBV6-3 to TRBJ2-7; TRBD2 was called by the table and not checked on the DNA. The CDR3 sequence runs 18 residues, both termini included. Germline values: CDR1 MNHEY, CDR2 SVGEGT. The CDR3 is CASIYLCSALAATYEQYF.

This clonotype was recorded at least ten times. The V gene is TRBV29-1, the J gene TRBJ2-7, with 9 bases that match TRBD2. Unmatched junction bases numbered 7, after V lost 4 bases and J lost 0 bases. This CDR3 has 15 amino acids. Per the germline V gene, CDR1 is SQVTM and CDR2 is ANQGSEA. DNA for the CDR3: TGCAGCGTTGTCCCCCCGACTAGCGGCTCCTACGAGCAGTACTTC. Its translation: CSVVPPTSGSYEQYF.

The chain uses TRBV5-4 and TRBJ2-5; 10 bases map to TRBD2. The CDR3 consists of 17 residues. The V gene end was trimmed by 0 bases and the J gene end by 3 bases; junction bases not matched to a gene: 8. Germline values: CDR1 SGHNT, CDR2 YYREEE (reference sequence). CDR3 in amino acids: CASSLARTSGEEETQYF. CDR3 sequence (DNA): TGTGCCAGCAGCTTGGCACGGACTAGCGGAGAGGAAGAGACCCAGTACTTC.

The CDR3 reads CSARDVSGRAAETQHF. Written as DNA, the CDR3 is TGCAGTGCTAGAGATGTAAGCGGGAGAGCAGCTGAGACCCAGCATTTT. The chain links TRBV20-1 to TRBJ1-5; no reliable D call. Trimming pared 0 bases from V and 11 bases from J, leaving 23 bases between. Germline-derived CDR1 and CDR2 are DFQATT and SNEGSKA (reference sequence). The CDR3 has 16 residues.

As regards this clonotype: This could be a read error, since a much larger clone is one nucleotide away. The chain is built from TRBV5-1 and TRBJ2-5; D not resolved. The CDR3 consists of 14 residues. Germline V gene lookup returns CDR1 SGHRS and CDR2 YFSETQ. For the CDR3, the DNA is TGTGCCTGCAGCACGGACGGAAACCAAGAGACCCAGTACTTC. This encodes CACSTDGNQETQYF.

At least ten counts were recorded for this clonotype. This chain uses TRBV12-3 or TRBV12-4 with TRBJ2-7; D is possibly TRBD2 (5 bases). Trimming took 3 bases from V and 0 from J, leaving 9 bases between them. The CDR3 totals 14 residues. The CDR3 DNA reads TGTGCCAGCAGTTTTAGCGCTTTCTCCTACGAGCAGTACTTC. It yields the protein CASSFSAFSYEQYF.

The chain uses TRBV7-9 and TRBJ2-1, with 13 bases fitting TRBD2. This CDR3 contains 15 residues. After removal of 6 bases from V and 6 bases from J, the junction contained 5 bases not matched to a gene. Germline V gene data show CDR1 as SEHNR and CDR2 as FQNEAQ (reference sequence). The CDR3 DNA is TGTGCCAGCAGTCCCTGGACTAGCGGGGGCAATGAGCAGTTCTTC. Translation: CASSPWTSGGNEQFF. The full variable domain, completed using reference TRBV7-9 and TRBJ2-1, is DTGVSQNPRHKITKRGQNVTFRCDPISEHNRLYWYRQTLGQGPEFLTYFQNEAQLEKSRLLSDRFSAERPKGSFSTLEIQRTEQGDSAMYLCASSPWTSGGNEQFFGPGTRLTVL.

This clonotype was picked up a small number of times. A much more abundant neighbour one base away suggests this may be a read error. The V and J genes are TRBV20-1 and TRBJ2-7; possible D gene TRBD1, 6 bases. The CDR3 spans 12 residues. CDR1 is DFQATT, CDR2 SNEGSKA, per germline (reference sequence). The CDR3 nucleotides are TGCAGTGCCCCTTCGGACAGCTACGAGCAGCACTTC. Its protein product is CSAPSDSYEQHF.

The chain is built from TRBV24-1 and TRBJ1-1; D call uncertain. The CDR3 is 14 amino acids. Trimming stripped 7 bases from V and 1 base from J, with 12 bases between. The germline V gene has CDR1 KGHDR and CDR2 SFDVKD. CDR3 coding DNA: TGTGCCACCAGAGAAGGAGATACGAACACTGAAGCTTTCTTT. Translation gives CATREGDTNTEAFF.

This clonotype was found many times. This sequence joins TRBV5-1 and TRBJ1-2; maybe TRBD1 (5 bases). The CDR3 is made up of 14 amino acids. Deletions cut 4 bases from V and 7 bases from J, with 17 bases between. Germline V lookup: CDR1 SGHRS, CDR2 YFSETQ. As DNA, the CDR3 is TGCGCCAGCAGCCAACCTTTGGGGGGAGGTGGCTACACCTTC. It translates to CASSQPLGGGGYTF.

This clonotype was seen ten or more times. V usage is TRBV7-2 and J usage is TRBJ2-7; the match to TRBD2 covers 9 bases. Germline trimming cut 3 bases from V and 2 bases from J; bases unmatched to any gene: 5. Germline V gene data show CDR1 as SGHTA and CDR2 as FQGNSA. The CDR3 spans 15 residues. DNA for the CDR3: TGTGCCAGCAGCTTTCTAGCGGGAAGTCCCTACGAGCAGTACTTC. Translation gives CASSFLAGSPYEQYF.

This clonotype was seen repeatedly, ten times or more. J is TRBJ2-7 and V is TRBV2, with D unresolved. Trimming pared 1 base from V and 3 bases from J, leaving 13 bases between. This CDR3 region has 15 residues. The V gene's germline CDR1 is SNHLY and CDR2 FYNNEI. CDR3 DNA: TGTGCCAGCAGTGAAGTTAGTTCCCGATTCTACGAGCAGTACTTC. It yields the protein CASSEVSSRFYEQYF. The variable domain in full, with the rest retrieved from reference TRBV2 and TRBJ2-7, is EPEVTQTPSHQVTQMGQEVILRCVPISNHLYFYWYRQILGQKVEFLVSFYNNEISEKSEIFDDQFSVERPDGSNFTLKIRSTKLEDSAMYFCASSEVSSRFYEQYFGPGTRLTVT.

There are many counts of this clonotype. The chain joins TRBV24-1 to TRBJ2-6, with D perhaps TRBD1 (6 bases). The CDR3 is 16 amino acids. Germline loops: CDR1 KGHDR, CDR2 SFDVKD. V was cut by 10 bases and J by 0 bases, with 15 bases left in between. The CDR3 region has the DNA TGTGCCACTAGCTCAGGGGTATACTCTGGGGCCAACGTCCTGACTTTC. This translates into CATSSGVYSGANVLTF.

With regard to this clonotype: One end of the junction varies from germline; a read error may be responsible. This chain links TRBV9 with TRBJ2-7, with a tentative D call TRBD1 (6 bases). Germline V lookup: CDR1 SGDLS, CDR2 YYNGEE. CDR3 length equals 16 residues. As DNA, the CDR3 is TGTGCCAGCAGCGTAGAATACAGGGCGAACACCGGGGAGCTGTACTTC. Translated: CASSVEYRANTGELYF.

Notes on this clonotype: Being one base from a much bigger clone, this may be a read error. The chain uses TRBV2 and TRBJ1-2; 7 bases are a match to TRBD1. CDR3 length equals 15 residues. The germline gives CDR1 SNHLY, CDR2 FYNNEI. V shed 5 bases and J 4 bases; nucleotides not matched to a gene: 10. CDR3 DNA sequence: TGTGCCAGCAGTTACAAGACAGGGACTTCCTATGGCTACACCTTC. Translated, it gives CASSYKTGTSYGYTF.